This passage covers 7 T cell receptor beta chains from one sample sequenced in a study of cytomegalovirus exposure and HLA in healthy donors. Amplification used 60 Vbeta primers and 13 Jbeta primers. Measured with immunoSEQ multiplex PCR; TCRdb has only the in-frame clones, and not every one. The sample includes 120,000 to 150,000 clones, around 80% of them seen just once. The specimen sequenced was PBMCs. Receptors were obtained from a middle-aged man in good health and CMV-seronegative.

This chain connects TRBV6-1 to TRBJ2-7, with D possibly being TRBD1 (5 bases). The CDR3 is made up of 14 amino acids. V was pared by 5 bases and J by 4 bases, with 15 bases between. Germline CDR1 is MNHNS and CDR2 is SASEGT. CDR3 protein: CASSRQAGKYEQYF. CDR3 in DNA: TGTGCCAGCAGTCGCCAGGCAGGGAAGTACGAGCAGTACTTC.

The chain links TRBV10-1 to TRBJ1-5, with unresolved D. The CDR3 is 12 residues long. CDR1 and CDR2 (germline): WNHNN, SYGVQD (reference sequence). Trimming removed 0 bases at V and 7 bases at J, with 4 bases between. The chain's CDR3 is CASSESGQPQHF. CDR3 nucleotides: TGCGCCAGCAGTGAGTCGGGCCAGCCCCAGCATTTT.

The chain uses TRBV7-8 and TRBJ1-3; D not certain. Germline CDR1 and CDR2: SGHVS and FQNEAQ. V was clipped by 4 bases and J by 0 bases, with 10 bases between them. The CDR3 spans 15 residues. The CDR3 DNA sequence: TGTGCCAGCAGCTGGCAGGCCGACTCTGGAAACACCATATATTTT. Translating gives CASSWQADSGNTIYF.

The count of this clone is one. The chain uses TRBV5-5 and TRBJ2-1; TRBD1 aligns across 7 bases. Germline assignment: CDR1 SGHKS and CDR2 YYEKEE (reference sequence). The CDR3 has 16 amino acids. V lost 7 bases, J lost 0 bases, and 10 bases stayed unmatched. CDR3 protein: CASHVQGGPSYNEQFF. The CDR3 DNA sequence: TGTGCCAGCCACGTTCAAGGGGGCCCCTCCTACAATGAGCAGTTCTTC.

The CDR3 DNA sequence: TGTGCCAGCAGGGGGGGGGCAGACACCGGGGAGCTGTTTTTT. The encoded protein is CASRGGADTGELFF. The rearrangement uses TRBV2 and TRBJ2-2; the D gene is possibly TRBD2 (7 bases). Per germline, CDR1 SNHLY and CDR2 FYNNEI. The CDR3 consists of 14 residues. V lost 6 bases and J lost 3, with 11 bases in between.

The V call is TRBV2, the J call TRBJ2-7, with 10 bases that match TRBD1. Trimming cost V 10 bases and J 3 bases; bases outside gene matches: 6. The CDR3 totals 13 residues. Germline V CDR1 and CDR2: SNHLY, FYNNEI. In nucleotides, the CDR3 is TGTGCCACCTCCGGGACAGGGGACTACGAGCAGTACTTC. Translation: CATSGTGDYEQYF.

The rearrangement joins TRBV25-1 to TRBJ2-5, with 11 nucleotides matching TRBD2. J lost 4 bases, V lost 6 bases, and 1 base had no gene match. The V gene's germline CDR1 is MGHDK and CDR2 SYGVNS. The CDR3 spans 13 residues. CDR3 sequence (DNA): TGTGCCAGCAGGACTAGCGGGGTAGAGACCCAGTACTTC. Its translation: CASRTSGVETQYF.